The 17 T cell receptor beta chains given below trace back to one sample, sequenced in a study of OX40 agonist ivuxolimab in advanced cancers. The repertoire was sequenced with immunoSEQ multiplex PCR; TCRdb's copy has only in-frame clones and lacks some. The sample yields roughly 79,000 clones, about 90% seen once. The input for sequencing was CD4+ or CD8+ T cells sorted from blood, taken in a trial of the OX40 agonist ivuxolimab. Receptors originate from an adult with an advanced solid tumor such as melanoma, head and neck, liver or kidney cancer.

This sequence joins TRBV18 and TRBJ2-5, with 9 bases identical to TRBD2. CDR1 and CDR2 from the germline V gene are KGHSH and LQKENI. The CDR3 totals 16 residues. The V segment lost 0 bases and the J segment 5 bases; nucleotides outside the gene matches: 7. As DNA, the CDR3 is TGTGCCAGCTCACCACCGTCGGCGGGAGGGGACGAGACCCAGTACTTC. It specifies CASSPPSAGGDETQYF.

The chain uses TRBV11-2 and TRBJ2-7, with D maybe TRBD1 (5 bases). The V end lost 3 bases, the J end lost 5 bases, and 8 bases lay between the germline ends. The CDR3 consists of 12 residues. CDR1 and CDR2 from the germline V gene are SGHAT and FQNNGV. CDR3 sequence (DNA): TGTGCCAGCAGCTTGGCAGGGAACGAGCAGTACTTC. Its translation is CASSLAGNEQYF.

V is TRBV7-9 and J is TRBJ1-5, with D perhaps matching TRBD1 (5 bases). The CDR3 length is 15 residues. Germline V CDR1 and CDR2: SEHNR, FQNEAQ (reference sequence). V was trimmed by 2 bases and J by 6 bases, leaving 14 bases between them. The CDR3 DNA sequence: TGTGCCAGCAGCTTATCCCCAGCGGGACCTCAGCCCCAGCATTTT. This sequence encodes CASSLSPAGPQPQHF.

The CDR3 DNA is TGTGCCAGCAGCCCCCCTCTCCGGGAAGAGACCCAGTACTTC. Amino acids: CASSPPLREETQYF. J is TRBJ2-5 and V is TRBV6-5, with D unresolved. The ends were cut back, 6 bases at V and 3 bases at J, with 14 bases in the middle. Germline CDR1 MNHEY, CDR2 SVGAGI. The CDR3 totals 14 residues.

CDR3 protein: CALWPSDAANYGYTF. DNA of the CDR3: TGCGCCCTTTGGCCGTCAGATGCAGCTAACTATGGCTACACCTTC. The V gene is TRBV23-1, the J gene TRBJ1-2, with D unclear. TRBV23-1 belongs to the ORF category, with a function that is uncertain. This CDR3 has 15 amino acids. Trimming removed 11 bases at V and 0 bases at J, with 19 bases between.

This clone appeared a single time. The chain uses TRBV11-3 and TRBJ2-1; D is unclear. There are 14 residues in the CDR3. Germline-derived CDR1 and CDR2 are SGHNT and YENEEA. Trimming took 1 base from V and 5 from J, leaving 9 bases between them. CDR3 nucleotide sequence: TGTGCCAGCAGCTTAGGGCAGGTCAACAATGAGCAGTTCTTC. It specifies CASSLGQVNNEQFF.

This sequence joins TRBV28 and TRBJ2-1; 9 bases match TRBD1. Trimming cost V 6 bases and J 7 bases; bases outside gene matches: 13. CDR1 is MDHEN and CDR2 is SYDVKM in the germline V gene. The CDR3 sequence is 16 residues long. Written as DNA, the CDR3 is TGTGCCAGCAGATCCGGGACAGGGATAAGTTGGAATGAGCAGTTCTTC. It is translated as CASRSGTGISWNEQFF.

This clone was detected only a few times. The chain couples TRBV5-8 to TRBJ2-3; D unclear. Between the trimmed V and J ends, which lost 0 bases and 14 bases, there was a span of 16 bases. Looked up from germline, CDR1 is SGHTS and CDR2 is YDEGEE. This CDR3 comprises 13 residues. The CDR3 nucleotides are TGTGCCAGCAGCTTGGTACAGACTCCCAACCGGTATTTT. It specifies CASSLVQTPNRYF.

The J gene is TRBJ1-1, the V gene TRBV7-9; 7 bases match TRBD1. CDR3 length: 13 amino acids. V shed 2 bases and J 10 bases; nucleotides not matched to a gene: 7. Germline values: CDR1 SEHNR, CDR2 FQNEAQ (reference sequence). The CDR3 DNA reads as TGTGCCAGCAGCTTATCCCAGGGGGGAATAGCTTTCTTT. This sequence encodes CASSLSQGGIAFF. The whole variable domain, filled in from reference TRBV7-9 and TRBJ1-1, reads DTGVSQNPRHKITKRGQNVTFRCDPISEHNRLYWYRQTLGQGPEFLTYFQNEAQLEKSRLLSDRFSAERPKGSFSTLEIQRTEQGDSAMYLCASSLSQGGIAFFGQGTRLTVV.

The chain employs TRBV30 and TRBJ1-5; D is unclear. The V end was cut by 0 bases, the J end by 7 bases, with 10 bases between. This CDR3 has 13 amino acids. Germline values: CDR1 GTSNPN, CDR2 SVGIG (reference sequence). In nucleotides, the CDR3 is TGTGCCTGGAGTGTTACCCATGGGCAGCCCCAGCATTTT. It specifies CAWSVTHGQPQHF. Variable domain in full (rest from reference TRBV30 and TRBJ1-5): SQTIHQWPATLVQPVGSPLSLECTVEGTSNPNLYWYRQAAGRGLQLLFYSVGIGQISSEVPQNLSASRPQDRQFILSSKKLLLSDSGFYLCAWSVTHGQPQHFGDGTRLSIL.

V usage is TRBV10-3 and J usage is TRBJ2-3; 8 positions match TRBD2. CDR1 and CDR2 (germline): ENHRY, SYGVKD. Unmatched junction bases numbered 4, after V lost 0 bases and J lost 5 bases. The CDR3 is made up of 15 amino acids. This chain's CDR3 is CAISESAGGGDTQYF. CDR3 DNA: TGTGCCATCAGTGAGTCCGCGGGAGGTGGAGATACGCAGTATTTT.

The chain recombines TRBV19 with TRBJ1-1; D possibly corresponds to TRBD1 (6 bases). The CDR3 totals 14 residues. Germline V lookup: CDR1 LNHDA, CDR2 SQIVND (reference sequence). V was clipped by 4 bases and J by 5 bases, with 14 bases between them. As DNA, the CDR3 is TGTGCCAGTAGTACACAGGGACTGGGGACTGAAGCTTTCTTT. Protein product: CASSTQGLGTEAFF.

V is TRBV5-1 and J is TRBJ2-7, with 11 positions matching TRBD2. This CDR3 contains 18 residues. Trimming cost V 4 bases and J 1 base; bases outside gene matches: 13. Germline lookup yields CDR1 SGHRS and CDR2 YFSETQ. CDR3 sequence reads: CASSPSPLLAGVSYEQYF. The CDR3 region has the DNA TGCGCCAGCAGCCCCTCCCCCCTACTAGCGGGAGTTTCCTACGAGCAGTACTTC.

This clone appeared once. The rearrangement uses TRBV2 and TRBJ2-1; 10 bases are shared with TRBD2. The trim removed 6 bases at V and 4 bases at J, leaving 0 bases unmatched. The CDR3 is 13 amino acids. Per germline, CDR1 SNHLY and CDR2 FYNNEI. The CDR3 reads CASRTSGYNEQFF. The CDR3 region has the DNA TGTGCCAGCAGGACTAGCGGGTACAATGAGCAGTTCTTC.

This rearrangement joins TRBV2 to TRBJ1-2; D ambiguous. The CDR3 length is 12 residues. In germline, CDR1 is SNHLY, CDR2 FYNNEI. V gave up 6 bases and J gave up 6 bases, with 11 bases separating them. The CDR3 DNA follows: TGTGCCAGCAGACGAGGCGGTGATGGCTACACCTTC. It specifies CASRRGGDGYTF.

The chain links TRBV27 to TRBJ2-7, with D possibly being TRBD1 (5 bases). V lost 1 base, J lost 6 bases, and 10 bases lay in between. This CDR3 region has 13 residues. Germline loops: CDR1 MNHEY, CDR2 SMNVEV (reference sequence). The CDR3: CASSLWQGTEQYF. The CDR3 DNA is TGTGCCAGCAGTTTATGGCAGGGAACCGAGCAGTACTTC.

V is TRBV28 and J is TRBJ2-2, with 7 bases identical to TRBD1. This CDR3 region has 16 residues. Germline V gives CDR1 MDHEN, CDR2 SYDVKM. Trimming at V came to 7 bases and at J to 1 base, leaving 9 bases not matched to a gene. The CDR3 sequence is CASIHMGQLNTGELFF. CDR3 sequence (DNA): TGTGCCAGCATTCATATGGGACAGCTGAACACCGGGGAGCTGTTTTTT.